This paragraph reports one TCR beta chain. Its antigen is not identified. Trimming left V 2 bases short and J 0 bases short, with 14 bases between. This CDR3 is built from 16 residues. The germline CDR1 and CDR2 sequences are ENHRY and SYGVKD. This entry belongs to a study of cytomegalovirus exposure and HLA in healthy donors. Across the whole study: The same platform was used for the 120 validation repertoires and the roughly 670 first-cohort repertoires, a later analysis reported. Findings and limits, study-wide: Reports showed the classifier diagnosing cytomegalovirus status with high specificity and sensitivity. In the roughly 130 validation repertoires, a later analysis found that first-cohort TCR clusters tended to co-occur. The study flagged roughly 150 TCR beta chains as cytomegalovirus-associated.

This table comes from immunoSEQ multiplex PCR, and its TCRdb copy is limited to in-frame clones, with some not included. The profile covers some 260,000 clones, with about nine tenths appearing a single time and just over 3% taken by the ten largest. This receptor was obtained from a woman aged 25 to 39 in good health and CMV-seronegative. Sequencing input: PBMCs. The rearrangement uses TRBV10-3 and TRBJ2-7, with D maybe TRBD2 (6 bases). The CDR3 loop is CAISESLGGNSYEQYF. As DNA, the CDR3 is TGTGCCATCAGTGAGAGCCTAGGCGGGAACTCCTACGAGCAGTACTTC.